A selection of T cell receptor beta chains follows, all from one sample in a study of T cells in Graves' hyperthyroidism and ophthalmopathy. TCRdb ran MiXCR on the multiplex PCR reads and lists one entry per CDR3 protein. The table shows 95,000 to 100,000 distinct CDR3 sequences, with 51% occurring only once. Sequenced sample: blood. The source is a woman aged 40 to 50 with Graves' hyperthyroidism. Each CDR3 is given with its conserved first and last residue. The D gene is left open where the match is weak. The size entry is marked missing in some rows and otherwise reads once, few, many or a size class.

size	D	J	V	CDR3	DNA
many	-	TRBJ2-7	TRBV12-3/TRBV12-4	CASSSPYYEQYF	TGTGCCAGCAGTTCCCCCTATTACGAGCAGTACTTC
-	TRBD1	TRBJ2-7	TRBV29-1	CSSVGAAGDRGRMGPYEQYF	TGCAGCTCCGTAGGGGCCGCTGGGGACAGGGGGCGTATGGGCCCTTACGAGCAGTACTTC
many	TRBD2	TRBJ2-7	TRBV7-9	CASSLEWGSGTEQYF	TGTGCCAGCAGCTTAGAGTGGGGTAGCGGGACCGAGCAGTACTTC
-	-	TRBJ1-6	TRBV20-1	CGARLAGATSPLHF	TGCGGTGCTAGGTTGGCAGGGGCAACTTCACCCCTCCACTTT
-	-	TRBJ2-2	TRBV7-8	CASSFRLRSGNTGELFF	TGTGCCAGCAGCTTTAGACTGCGCTCTGGAAACACCGGGGAGCTGTTTTTT
-	TRBD1	TRBJ2-5	TRBV5-1	CASSEQGAGETQYF	TGCGCCAGCAGCGAGCAGGGGGCCGGAGAGACCCAGTACTTC
-	TRBD2	TRBJ2-3	TRBV7-2	CASSARTSGTGTQYF	TGTGCCAGCAGCGCCCGGACTAGCGGAACAGGTACGCAGTATTTT
-	TRBD1	TRBJ2-3	TRBV5-1	CASRTGGWTDMQYF	TGCGCCAGTCGGACAGGGGGCTGGACAGATATGCAGTATTTT
many	-	TRBJ2-3	TRBV13	CASSRAGTDVADTQYF	TGTGCCAGCAGCCGGGCGGGGACCGATGTCGCAGATACGCAGTATTTT
-	TRBD1	TRBJ2-7	TRBV25-1	CASSAGTGGAGDEQYF	TGTGCCAGCAGTGCAGGGACAGGGGGCGCGGGTGACGAGCAGTACTTC
-	-	TRBJ1-4	TRBV9	CASNLDGEEKLFF	TGTGCCAGCAACCTGGATGGGGAGGAAAAACTGTTTTTT
-	TRBD1	TRBJ1-5	TRBV7-8	CASSPATDRSRQPQHF	TGTGCCAGCAGCCCAGCGACGGACAGGTCCAGACAGCCCCAGCATTTT
-	TRBD2	TRBJ2-5	TRBV29-1	CSVGLAGDQYF	TGCAGCGTTGGACTAGCGGGAGACCAGTACTTC
-	-	TRBJ1-4	TRBV2	CASRGDLGVPGEKLFF	TGTGCCAGCAGAGGTGACTTGGGGGTTCCAGGCGAAAAACTGTTTTTT
-	-	TRBJ2-5	TRBV19	CASSTGVPETQYF	TGTGCCAGTAGCACGGGAGTCCCAGAGACCCAGTACTTC
many	TRBD2	TRBJ2-3	TRBV5-6	CASSLLAGGPRDTQYF	TGTGCCAGCAGCTTACTAGCGGGAGGGCCGCGAGATACGCAGTATTTT
-	TRBD1	TRBJ1-6	TRBV20-1	CSASTGGDNSPLHF	TGCAGTGCTAGCACAGGGGGCGATAATTCACCCCTCCACTTT
many	TRBD1	TRBJ1-2	TRBV19	CASSPWDRGLSYGYTF	TGTGCCAGTAGTCCCTGGGACAGGGGACTTTCCTATGGCTACACCTTC
-	-	TRBJ1-5	TRBV10-3	CATRGLQRNQPQHF	TGTGCCACCAGGGGACTACAGCGAAATCAGCCCCAGCATTTT
-	-	TRBJ1-4	TRBV5-6	CASRRGGSPNEKLFF	TGTGCCAGCAGACGGGGAGGGAGCCCTAATGAAAAACTGTTTTTT
-	-	TRBJ1-2	TRBV12-3/TRBV12-4	CASSPSLRRLHGYTF	TGTGCCAGCAGTCCGTCTTTGAGGAGACTCCATGGCTACACCTTC
-	TRBD1	TRBJ1-4	TRBV2	CASKDTGDEKLFF	TGTGCCAGCAAGGATACAGGGGACGAAAAACTGTTTTTT
medium-sized	-	TRBJ2-2	TRBV29-1	CTRARGSNTGELFF	TGCACCCGGGCCCGTGGTAGCAACACCGGGGAGCTGTTTTTT
-	-	TRBJ2-5	TRBV29-1	CSVGDRSYETQYF	TGCAGCGTTGGGGACCGCTCCTACGAGACCCAGTACTTC
-	-	TRBJ1-6	TRBV10-3	CAISVGVVNSPLHF	TGTGCCATCAGTGTCGGGGTAGTAAATTCACCCCTCCACTTT
many	-	TRBJ2-7	TRBV4-1	CASSRPGPNEQYF	TGCGCCAGCAGCCGACCTGGGCCTAACGAGCAGTACTTC
many	TRBD1	TRBJ1-2	TRBV9	CASSGGQGIDYGYTF	TGTGCCAGCAGCGGGGGACAGGGGATCGACTATGGCTACACCTTC
many	-	TRBJ2-7	TRBV12-3/TRBV12-4	CASNEGVHEQYF	TGTGCCAGCAACGAAGGGGTCCACGAGCAGTACTTC
-	-	TRBJ1-5	TRBV20-1	CSARWQADQPQHF	TGCAGTGCTAGATGGCAGGCCGATCAGCCCCAGCATTTT
-	-	TRBJ1-6	TRBV10-3	CAISGEGGNSPLHF	TGTGCCATCAGTGGCGAAGGGGGAAATTCACCCCTCCACTTT
many	-	TRBJ1-1	TRBV19	CASGYQGGATEAFF	TGTGCCAGCGGCTACCAGGGAGGAGCCACTGAAGCTTTCTTT
many	-	TRBJ2-7	TRBV7-2	CASSFDPRTYEQYF	TGTGCCAGCAGCTTCGACCCCAGAACCTACGAGCAGTACTTC
-	TRBD2	TRBJ2-5	TRBV7-2	CASRLAGGAKKTQYF	TGTGCCAGCAGACTAGCGGGGGGAGCCAAGAAGACCCAGTACTTC
-	-	TRBJ1-1	TRBV2	CASSDRENTEAFF	TGTGCCAGCAGTGACAGAGAGAACACTGAAGCTTTCTTT
-	-	TRBJ2-5	TRBV10-3	CASSYSSGAGETQYF	TGTGCCAGCAGTTACAGCTCTGGGGCCGGGGAGACCCAGTACTTC
-	-	TRBJ1-1	TRBV7-9	CASSERSGLNTEAFF	TGTGCCAGCAGTGAACGTTCGGGTTTGAACACTGAAGCTTTCTTT
-	TRBD1	TRBJ2-7	TRBV20-1	CSTGTGDNEQYF	TGCAGTACTGGGACAGGGGACAACGAGCAGTACTTC
many	-	TRBJ1-2	TRBV30	CAWDMANYGYTF	TGTGCCTGGGACATGGCTAACTATGGCTACACCTTC
once	-	TRBJ2-6	TRBV7-9	CASSVVQGANVLTF	TGTGCCAGCAGCGTAGTACAGGGGGCCAACGTCCTGACTTTC
few	-	TRBJ1-1	TRBV7-9	CASSNWTLGTEAFF	TGTGCCAGCAGCAACTGGACCCTTGGGACTGAAGCTTTCTTT
-	TRBD2	TRBJ2-1	TRBV10-3	CAIGGGGAGVERFF	TGTGCCATCGGCGGAGGGGGAGCGGGAGTTGAGCGGTTCTTC
-	-	TRBJ2-1	TRBV7-3	CASSSTGYDEQFF	TGTGCCAGCAGCTCCACAGGGTATGATGAGCAGTTCTTC
-	TRBD2	TRBJ2-7	TRBV7-6	CASSWGLAGMGEQYF	TGTGCCAGCAGCTGGGGACTAGCAGGGATGGGCGAGCAGTACTTC
-	TRBD1	TRBJ2-5	TRBV5-1	CASSPLGQAGETQYF	TGCGCCAGCAGCCCCCTCGGACAGGCTGGAGAGACCCAGTACTTC
-	TRBD1	TRBJ1-2	TRBV20-1	CSAPGQGSGYTF	TGCAGTGCTCCGGGACAGGGAAGTGGCTACACCTTC
-	-	TRBJ1-6	TRBV14	CASSPWGSYNSPLHF	TGTGCCAGCAGCCCTTGGGGCTCCTATAATTCACCCCTCCACTTT
-	-	TRBJ1-1	TRBV29-1	CSVEPGVGTGEAFF	TGCAGCGTTGAGCCGGGGGTGGGCACCGGGGAAGCTTTCTTT
-	TRBD2	TRBJ2-5	TRBV7-6	CASSLFGTSGTQYF	TGTGCCAGCAGCCTTTTTGGGACTAGCGGGACCCAGTACTTC
-	TRBD2	TRBJ2-7	TRBV7-2	CASSLLGTSISEQYF	TGCGCCAGCAGCCTCCTGGGGACTAGCATCAGTGAGCAGTACTTC
many	-	TRBJ2-5	TRBV7-8	CASSLTGAGAAQYF	TGTGCCAGCAGCTTGACAGGGGCGGGGGCCGCCCAGTACTTC
-	-	TRBJ1-1	TRBV2	CASSTTIMGRAFF	TGTGCCAGCTCCACTACGATCATGGGACGAGCTTTCTTT
many	-	TRBJ1-1	TRBV12-3/TRBV12-4	CASSSRGLNTEAFF	TGTGCCAGCAGTAGCAGGGGATTGAACACTGAAGCTTTCTTT